This is a list of T cell receptor beta chains from one sample in a study of cytomegalovirus exposure and HLA in healthy donors. Measured with immunoSEQ multiplex PCR; TCRdb has only the in-frame clones, and not every one. The table has about 200,000 clones, roughly 80% seen once. Sequenced: PBMCs. The receptors stem from a male donor in good health and CMV-seropositive. The CDR3 runs from the conserved cysteine through the conserved F or W. D genes are given only for firm matches. Only some rows state a clone size, as once, few, many or a class for expanded clones.

>TRBJ1-2|-|TRBV7-9|-
CASSLGVGRDGYGYTF
TGTGCCAGCAGCTTAGGGGTGGGGAGGGACGGCTATGGCTACACCTTC
>TRBJ2-7|-|TRBV6-4|-
CASSWRTGFNYEQYF
TGTGCCAGCAGTTGGAGGACCGGGTTTAACTACGAGCAGTACTTC
>TRBJ2-7|-|TRBV7-2|-
CASSARESYEQYF
TGTGCCAGCAGCGCCCGGGAGTCCTACGAGCAGTACTTC
>TRBJ1-5|once|TRBV7-2|-
CASRGGNQPQHF
TGTGCCAGCAGAGGGGGAAATCAGCCCCAGCATTTT
>TRBJ2-3|-|TRBV6-6|TRBD2
CASTRGLAGNTDTQYF
TGTGCCAGCACCCGTGGACTAGCGGGGAACACAGATACGCAGTATTTT
>TRBJ1-2|-|TRBV4-3|-
CASSQDRGTYGYTF
TGCGCCAGCAGCCAAGACCGGGGGACTTATGGCTACACCTTC
>TRBJ2-5|-|TRBV6-5|-
CASSERAAGTQYF
TGTGCCAGCAGTGAAAGGGCAGCGGGGACCCAGTACTTC
>TRBJ2-1|-|TRBV7-3|TRBD1
CASSLGQGVPQFF
TGTGCCAGCAGCCTGGGACAGGGGGTACCTCAGTTCTTC
>TRBJ1-2|-|TRBV7-9|-
CASSLSWGLDGYTF
TGTGCCAGCAGCTTATCTTGGGGGCTCGATGGCTACACCTTC
>TRBJ2-6|-|TRBV28|-
CASSSTVSTGANVLTF
TGTGCCAGCAGTTCGACAGTCTCTACTGGGGCCAACGTCCTGACTTTC